This TCR beta chain was obtained from a study of patients and donors after allogeneic stem cell transplantation. TCRdb reprocessed the RT-PCR reads via MiXCR and lists one record per CDR3 protein. The table records about 88,000 distinct CDR3 sequences, 45% to 50% of them present only once. The junction had 4 bases not matched to a gene; V was cut back by 5 bases and J by 4 bases. The CDR3 totals 14 residues. Material for sequencing was blood, either unsorted or a sorted T cell fraction (not recorded which). The rearrangement uses TRBV12-3 or TRBV12-4 and TRBJ1-1, with 10 bases identical to TRBD1. The sequence derives from a human donor who was either an allogeneic HSCT recipient or a stem cell or donor lymphocyte infusion donor (not recorded which). It is not recorded whose cells these are; they may come from a transplant donor. CDR3 residues: CASSPRQGATEAFF. The CDR3 bases are TGTGCCAGCAGTCCAAGACAGGGGGCCACTGAAGCTTTCTTT.